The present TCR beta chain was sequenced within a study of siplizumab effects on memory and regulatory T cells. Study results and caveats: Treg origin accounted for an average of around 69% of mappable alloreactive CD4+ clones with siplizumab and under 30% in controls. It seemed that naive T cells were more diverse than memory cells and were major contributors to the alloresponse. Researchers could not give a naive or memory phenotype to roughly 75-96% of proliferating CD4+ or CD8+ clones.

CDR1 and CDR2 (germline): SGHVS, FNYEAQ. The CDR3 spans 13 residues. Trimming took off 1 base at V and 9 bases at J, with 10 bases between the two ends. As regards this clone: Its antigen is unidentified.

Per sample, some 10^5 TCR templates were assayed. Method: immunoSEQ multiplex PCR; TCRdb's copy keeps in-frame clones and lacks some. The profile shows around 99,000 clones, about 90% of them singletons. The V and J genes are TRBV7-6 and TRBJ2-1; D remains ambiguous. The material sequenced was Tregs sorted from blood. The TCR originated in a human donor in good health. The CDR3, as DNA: TGTGCCAGCAGCTTAGACCCTAGAGGTGAGCAGTTCTTC. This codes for CASSLDPRGEQFF.